This T cell receptor (beta chain) originates from a study of PD-1 blockade in classical Hodgkin lymphoma. Whole-study results and caveats: Why the repertoires differ is still unclear, perhaps disease activity or prior therapy. Newly diagnosed patients were reported to start with lower TCR diversity than healthy donors.

Germline V lookup: CDR1 SGHNT, CDR2 YYREEE (reference sequence). V dropped 2 bases and J dropped 5 bases, with 10 bases sitting between them. This CDR3 region has 13 residues. This clone is labeled as medium-sized. Its antigen is not known. Sequenced by immunoSEQ multiplex PCR; TCRdb stores in-frame clones only, minus some. This sample has about 17,000 clones, with 75% to 95% found just once. The time point denotes: newly diagnosed, previously untreated cHL patient sample. Investigators turned to newly diagnosed, untreated classical Hodgkin lymphoma PBMCs for comparison. The chain is built from TRBV5-4 and TRBJ1-1, with D possibly TRBD1 on 6 matching bases. The sample taken for sequencing was peripheral blood mononuclear cells (PBMCs). This receptor was identified in a human donor with classical Hodgkin lymphoma. The CDR3 DNA follows: TGTGCCAGCAGCTTAACGACAGGAACTGAAGCTTTCTTT. Residues: CASSLTTGTEAFF.